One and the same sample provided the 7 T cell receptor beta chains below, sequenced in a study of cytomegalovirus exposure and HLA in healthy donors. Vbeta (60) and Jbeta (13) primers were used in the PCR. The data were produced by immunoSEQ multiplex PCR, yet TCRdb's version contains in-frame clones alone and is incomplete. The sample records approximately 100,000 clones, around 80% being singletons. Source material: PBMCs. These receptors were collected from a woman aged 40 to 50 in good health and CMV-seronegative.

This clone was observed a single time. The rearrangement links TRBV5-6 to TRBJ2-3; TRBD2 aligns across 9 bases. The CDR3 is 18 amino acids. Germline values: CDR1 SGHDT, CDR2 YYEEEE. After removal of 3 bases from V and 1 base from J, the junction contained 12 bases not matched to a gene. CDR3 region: CASSSPLIIAGGTDTQYF. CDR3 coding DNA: TGTGCCAGCAGCTCCCCTTTGATAATAGCGGGAGGCACAGATACGCAGTATTTT.

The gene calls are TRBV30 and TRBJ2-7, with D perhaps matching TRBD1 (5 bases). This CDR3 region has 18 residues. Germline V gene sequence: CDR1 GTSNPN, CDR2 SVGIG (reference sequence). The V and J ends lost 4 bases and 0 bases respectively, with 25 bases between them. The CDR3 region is CAWIGRAGNIRSSYEQYF. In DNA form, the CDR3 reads TGTGCCTGGATAGGAAGGGCAGGGAACATTAGGAGCTCCTACGAGCAGTACTTC.

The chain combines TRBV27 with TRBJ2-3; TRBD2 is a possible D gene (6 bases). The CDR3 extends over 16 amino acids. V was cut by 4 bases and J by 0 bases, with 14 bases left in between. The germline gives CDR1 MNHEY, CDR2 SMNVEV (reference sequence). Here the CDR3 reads CASSWTGTSSTDTQYF. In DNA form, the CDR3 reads TGTGCCAGCAGTTGGACCGGGACTTCGAGCACAGATACGCAGTATTTT.

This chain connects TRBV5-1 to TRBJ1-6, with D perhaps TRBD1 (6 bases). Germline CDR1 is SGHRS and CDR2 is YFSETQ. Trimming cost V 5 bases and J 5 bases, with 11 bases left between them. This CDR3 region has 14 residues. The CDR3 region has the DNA TGCGCCAGCAGGAGGACAGCCGATAATTCACCCCTCCACTTT. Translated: CASRRTADNSPLHF.

The CDR3 DNA follows: TGTGCCAGCAGTTTACTCGGGAACACTGAAGCTTTCTTT. Encoded protein: CASSLLGNTEAFF. V usage is TRBV27 and J usage is TRBJ1-1; D uncertain. V was shortened by 2 bases and J by 1 base, with 5 bases between the two germline ends. The V gene's germline CDR1 is MNHEY and CDR2 SMNVEV (reference sequence). The CDR3 is made up of 13 amino acids.

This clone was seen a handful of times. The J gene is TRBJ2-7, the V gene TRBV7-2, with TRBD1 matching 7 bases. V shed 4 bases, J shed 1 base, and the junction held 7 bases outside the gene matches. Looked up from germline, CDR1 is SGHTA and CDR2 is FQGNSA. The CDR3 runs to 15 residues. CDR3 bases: TGTGCCAGCAGCTCGAACTACAGGGGTTCCTACGAGCAGTACTTC. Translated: CASSSNYRGSYEQYF.

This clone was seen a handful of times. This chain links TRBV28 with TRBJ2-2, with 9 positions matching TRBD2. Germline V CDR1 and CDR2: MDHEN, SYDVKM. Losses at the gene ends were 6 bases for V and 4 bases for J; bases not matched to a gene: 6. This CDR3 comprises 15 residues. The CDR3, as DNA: TGTGCCAGCAGCCCCTGGACTAGCGCCACCGGGGAGCTGTTTTTT. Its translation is CASSPWTSATGELFF.